Listed below are T cell receptor beta chains from one sample, sequenced in a study of cytomegalovirus exposure and HLA in healthy donors. Produced via immunoSEQ multiplex PCR; TCRdb's table is partial and in-frame only. The sample contains some 180,000 clones, about 82% of which appear only once. The sample was PBMCs. Receptors originate from a woman aged 45-65 years in good health and CMV-seronegative. Both conserved end residues are part of each CDR3. D genes are given only for firm matches. The size of a clone is reported for some rows only, either as once, few or many, or as a class for expanded clones.

TRBJ2-2,-,-,TRBV5-1,CASSRTETGELFF,TGCGCCAGCAGCAGGACAGAGACCGGGGAGCTGTTTTTT
TRBJ2-2,-,TRBD2,TRBV11-2,CASSLGGGTPPNTGELFF,TGTGCCAGCAGCTTAGGGGGGGGGACGCCCCCGAACACCGGGGAGCTGTTTTTT
TRBJ1-2,-,-,TRBV7-9,CASSLAGRDGYTF,TGTGCCAGCAGCTTAGCTGGGCGAGATGGCTACACCTTC
TRBJ1-1,-,TRBD1,TRBV19,CASRGLNTEAFF,TGTGCCAGCAGGGGGCTGAACACTGAAGCTTTCTTT
TRBJ2-3,-,-,TRBV5-6,CASTSGGNTQYF,TGTGCCAGCACCTCGGGTGGAAATACGCAGTATTTT
TRBJ1-2,-,-,TRBV5-1,CASSLGTVNYGYTF,TGCGCCAGCAGCTTGGGGACAGTCAACTATGGCTACACCTTC
TRBJ2-1,-,-,TRBV30,CAWISGVDEQFF,TGTGCCTGGATTTCGGGAGTGGATGAGCAGTTCTTC
TRBJ2-1,-,TRBD2,TRBV27,CASSFLAGGYNEQFF,TGTGCCAGCAGTTTTTTAGCGGGAGGGTACAATGAGCAGTTCTTC
TRBJ2-6,-,-,TRBV27,CASRLSGANVLTF,TGTGCCAGCAGACTATCTGGGGCCAACGTCCTGACTTTC
TRBJ1-1,-,-,TRBV19,CASSMVSWALGAFF,TGTGCCAGTAGTATGGTCAGTTGGGCACTGGGAGCTTTCTTT
TRBJ1-1,-,-,TRBV18,CASSPPSRDTEAFF,TGTGCCAGCTCACCACCGTCCAGGGACACTGAAGCTTTCTTT
TRBJ2-3,-,TRBD2,TRBV5-1,CASSPGGTADTQYF,TGCGCCAGCAGCCCCGGGGGGACCGCAGATACGCAGTATTTT
TRBJ2-7,-,-,TRBV5-5,CASSRGLGLMYEQYF,TGTGCCAGCTCGAGGGGCCTGGGACTGATGTACGAGCAGTACTTC
TRBJ1-5,-,TRBD1,TRBV19,CASSAGTGARVPQHF,TGTGCCAGTAGCGCCGGGACAGGCGCCCGCGTGCCCCAGCATTTT
TRBJ2-7,-,-,TRBV5-1,CASSNPRDYEQYF,TGCGCCAGCAGCAACCCTAGAGACTACGAGCAGTACTTC
TRBJ1-1,-,TRBD1,TRBV7-9,CASSHMDRAWGEAFF,TGTGCCAGCAGCCACATGGACAGGGCTTGGGGTGAAGCTTTCTTT
TRBJ1-5,-,-,TRBV6-1,CASSEPGLLSNQPQHF,TGTGCCAGCAGTGAACCGGGACTGTTGAGCAATCAGCCCCAGCATTTT
TRBJ2-5,-,TRBD1,TRBV7-8,CASSSWTGGETQYF,TGTGCCAGCAGCTCTTGGACAGGGGGCGAGACCCAGTACTTC
TRBJ2-1,-,-,TRBV18,CASSPPRGNEQFF,TGTGCCAGCTCACCACCTCGAGGGAATGAGCAGTTCTTC
TRBJ2-5,-,-,TRBV28,CASSFGAEWDQETQYF,TGTGCCAGCAGTTTTGGGGCGGAATGGGATCAAGAGACCCAGTACTTC
TRBJ2-2,-,TRBD2,TRBV11-2,CASSTRTSGRAGELFF,TGTGCCAGCAGCACCCGGACTAGCGGGAGGGCCGGGGAGCTGTTTTTT
TRBJ1-2,-,-,TRBV7-9,CASSPSRAVSPGGYTF,TGTGCCAGCAGCCCGAGTAGGGCTGTATCCCCGGGAGGCTACACCTTC
TRBJ2-7,-,-,TRBV27,CASSYRAKHEQYF,TGTGCCAGCAGTTACAGGGCGAAACACGAGCAGTACTTC
TRBJ2-7,-,-,TRBV28,CASRPIEAEPYEQYF,TGTGCCAGCAGACCAATTGAGGCGGAACCTTACGAGCAGTACTTC
TRBJ2-7,-,TRBD1,TRBV13,CASSPRDRGSYEQYF,TGTGCCAGCAGCCCACGGGACAGGGGGTCCTACGAGCAGTACTTC
TRBJ1-4,-,-,TRBV19,CASTIRGASTNEKLFF,TGTGCCAGTACCATAAGGGGCGCTTCAACTAATGAAAAACTGTTTTTT
TRBJ2-2,-,-,TRBV4-2,CASKFAGLTGELFF,TGTGCCAGCAAATTTGCAGGGCTCACCGGGGAGCTGTTTTTT
TRBJ2-7,-,-,TRBV28,CASSPRTEVAYEQYF,TGTGCCAGCAGTCCTCGGACAGAGGTGGCCTACGAGCAGTACTTC
TRBJ2-5,-,-,TRBV5-4,CASSWLGKETQYF,TGTGCCAGCAGCTGGCTCGGGAAAGAGACCCAGTACTTC
TRBJ1-5,-,-,TRBV27,CASSEAYGNQPQHF,TGTGCCAGCAGCGAGGCCTATGGCAATCAGCCCCAGCATTTT
TRBJ2-2,-,TRBD1,TRBV18,CASSPILTGGASGELFF,TGTGCCAGCTCACCTATTCTGACAGGGGGCGCCTCCGGGGAGCTGTTTTTT
TRBJ2-3,-,-,TRBV7-2,CASSSLGAITDTQYF,TGTGCCAGCAGCTCGCTAGGGGCGATCACAGATACGCAGTATTTT
TRBJ2-1,-,TRBD2,TRBV5-1,CASSLLRREEQFF,TGCGCCAGCAGCCTCCTGAGGCGGGAGGAGCAGTTCTTC
TRBJ2-2,-,-,TRBV2,CATRGAYGAIGGELFF,TGTGCCACCAGGGGGGCCTACGGGGCCATCGGCGGGGAGCTGTTTTTT
TRBJ2-3,-,TRBD2,TRBV6-5,CASSSWTSGSPDTQYF,TGTGCCAGCAGTTCCTGGACTAGCGGGAGCCCAGATACGCAGTATTTT
TRBJ2-5,-,TRBD2,TRBV4-2,CASSQAAGTSGPQETQYF,TGTGCCAGCAGCCAAGCCGCCGGGACTAGCGGGCCCCAAGAGACCCAGTACTTC
TRBJ2-3,-,-,TRBV27,CASSSSPTDTQYF,TGTGCCAGCAGTTCTAGCCCGACAGATACGCAGTATTTT
TRBJ2-1,-,TRBD2,TRBV18,CASSPLGGSSYNEQFF,TGTGCCAGCTCACCACTGGGCGGGAGCTCCTACAATGAGCAGTTCTTC
TRBJ2-7,-,TRBD1,TRBV2,CASSDGTGHYEQYF,TGTGCCAGCAGTGACGGGACAGGCCACTACGAGCAGTACTTC
TRBJ2-7,-,TRBD2,TRBV4-1,CASSQDPLAGVFEQYF,TGCGCCAGCAGCCAAGATCCCCTAGCGGGAGTGTTCGAGCAGTACTTC
TRBJ2-1,once,TRBD2,TRBV30,CAWSVLAGVKEQFF,TGTGCCTGGAGTGTATTAGCGGGAGTAAAAGAGCAGTTCTTC
TRBJ2-7,-,-,TRBV7-9,CASSTPGRGDPYEQYF,TGTGCCAGCAGCACCCCGGGCAGGGGGGATCCCTACGAGCAGTACTTC
TRBJ2-3,-,TRBD2,TRBV28,CASIPSGVTGDSEADTQYF,TGTGCCAGCATTCCCAGCGGGGTTACAGGCGATTCAGAAGCAGATACGCAGTATTTT
TRBJ2-7,-,TRBD2,TRBV28,CASSLSTGGPRYEQYF,TGTGCCAGCAGTTTATCTACGGGAGGGCCCCGCTACGAGCAGTACTTC
TRBJ1-4,few,-,TRBV27,CASSLGRCRSGKLFF,TGTGCCAGCAGTTTAGGTAGGTGCCGGTCGGGAAAACTGTTTTTT
TRBJ1-5,-,-,TRBV2,CASKVGGLPNQPQHF,TGTGCCAGCAAAGTGGGGGGTTTGCCCAATCAGCCCCAGCATTTT
TRBJ2-7,-,TRBD2,TRBV18,CASSLLAVPYEQYF,TGTGCCAGCTCCCTCCTAGCGGTGCCCTACGAGCAGTACTTC
TRBJ1-1,-,-,TRBV27,CASTQSSRSVEAFF,TGTGCCAGCACCCAAAGTAGTCGGTCGGTTGAAGCTTTCTTT
TRBJ1-4,-,-,TRBV5-1,CASSEFPEARRSKLFF,TGCGCCAGCAGCGAATTCCCAGAGGCTAGGCGATCAAAACTGTTTTTT
TRBJ1-2,-,TRBD1,TRBV28,CASTLAGTGDYGYTF,TGTGCCAGTACCCTCGCCGGGACAGGGGATTATGGCTACACCTTC
TRBJ2-1,once,TRBD1,TRBV5-1,CASSLEGASPNEQFF,TGCGCCAGCAGCTTGGAGGGGGCTAGCCCGAATGAGCAGTTCTTC
TRBJ2-5,-,-,TRBV9,CASSVPHSGAGMGETQYF,TGTGCCAGCAGCGTACCCCATTCCGGAGCGGGCATGGGAGAGACCCAGTACTTC
TRBJ2-2,-,-,TRBV29-1,CSVVRWNTGELFF,TGCAGCGTTGTCAGGTGGAACACCGGGGAGCTGTTTTTT